The sequence of this T cell receptor beta chain was determined in a study of blood T cell repertoires in COVID-19. Overall study context: The study drew acute and convalescent COVID-19 samples from the United States, Italy and Spain. From T cells, B-cell-depleted T cells, or PBMCs came the material, which was cDNA or gDNA.

The J segment lost 4 bases and the V segment lost 4 bases, leaving 3 bases of the junction unmatched. The germline V gene has CDR1 KGHSH and CDR2 LQKENI. The CDR3 runs to 13 residues. Per the authors' pipeline: By means of reference gene primer amplification, nucleated cell counts were estimated. TCRdb keeps only in-frame clones here, not all; method: immunoSEQ multiplex PCR. Clonal size and the V and J genes are those of that table, whereas D and trimming came from the DNA. The data hold about 73,000 clones, with approximately 83% observed a single time. The sequence was collected from an older woman with acute or convalescent COVID-19. This chain links TRBV18 with TRBJ1-2; 7 nucleotides align to TRBD1. Sequenced: peripheral blood. The CDR3 here is CASSLGQIYGYTF. The CDR3 DNA follows: TGTGCCAGCTCACTGGGACAGATCTATGGCTACACCTTC.